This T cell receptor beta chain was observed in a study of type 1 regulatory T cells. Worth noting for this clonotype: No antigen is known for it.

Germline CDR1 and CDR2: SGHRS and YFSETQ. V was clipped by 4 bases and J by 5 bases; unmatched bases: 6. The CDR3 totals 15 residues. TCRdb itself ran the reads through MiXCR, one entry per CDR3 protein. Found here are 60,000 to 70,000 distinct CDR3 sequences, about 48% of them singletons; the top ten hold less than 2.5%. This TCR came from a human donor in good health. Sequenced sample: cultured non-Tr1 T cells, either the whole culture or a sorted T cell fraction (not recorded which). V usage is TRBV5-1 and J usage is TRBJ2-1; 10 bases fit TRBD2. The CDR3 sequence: CASSQLAGANNEQFF. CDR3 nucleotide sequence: TGCGCCAGCAGCCAGCTAGCGGGGGCGAACAATGAGCAGTTCTTC.